Listed here is a single TCR beta chain. Time point of the sample: sample taken at primary tumor resection. The input material, whole RNA from tumor, nontumor lung or frozen PBMC, was sequenced unsorted. From the 5' RACE reads, TCRdb called clonotypes with MiXCR, one entry per CDR3 protein. The data show about 86,000 distinct CDR3 sequences, with roughly an eighth seen just once and 3.5% to 5.5% held by the top ten. Germline CDR1 reads LNHDA; CDR2 reads SQIVND (reference sequence). CDR3 length equals 14 residues. Trimming removed 8 bases from V and 7 bases from J, with 18 bases in between. The sample is drawn from a study of spatial heterogeneity in lung cancer.

The chain joins TRBV19 to TRBJ1-3, with D tentatively TRBD1 (5 bases). This clonotype originated in a male donor with early-stage non-small cell lung cancer. This sample comprised PBMCs, obtained at surgery. CDR3: CASGTVDWGNTIYF. CDR3 nucleotides: TGTGCCAGTGGGACGGTTGATTGGGGGAACACCATATATTTT.